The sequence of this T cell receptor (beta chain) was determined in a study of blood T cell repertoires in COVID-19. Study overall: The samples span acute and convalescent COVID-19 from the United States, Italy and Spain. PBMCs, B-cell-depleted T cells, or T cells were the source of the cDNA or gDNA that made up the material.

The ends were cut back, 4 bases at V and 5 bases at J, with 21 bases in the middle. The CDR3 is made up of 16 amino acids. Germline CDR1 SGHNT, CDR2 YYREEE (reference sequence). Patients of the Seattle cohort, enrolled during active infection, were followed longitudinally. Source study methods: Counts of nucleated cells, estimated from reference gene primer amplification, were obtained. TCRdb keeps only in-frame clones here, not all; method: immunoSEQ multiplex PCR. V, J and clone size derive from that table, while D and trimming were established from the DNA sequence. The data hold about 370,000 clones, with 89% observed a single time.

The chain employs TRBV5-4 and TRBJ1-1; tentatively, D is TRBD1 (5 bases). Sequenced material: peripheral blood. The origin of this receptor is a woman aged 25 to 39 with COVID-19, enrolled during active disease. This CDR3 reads CASSVGTLGVSTEAFF. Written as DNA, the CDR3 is TGTGCCAGCAGCGTCGGGACTCTGGGGGTTTCGACTGAAGCTTTCTTT.